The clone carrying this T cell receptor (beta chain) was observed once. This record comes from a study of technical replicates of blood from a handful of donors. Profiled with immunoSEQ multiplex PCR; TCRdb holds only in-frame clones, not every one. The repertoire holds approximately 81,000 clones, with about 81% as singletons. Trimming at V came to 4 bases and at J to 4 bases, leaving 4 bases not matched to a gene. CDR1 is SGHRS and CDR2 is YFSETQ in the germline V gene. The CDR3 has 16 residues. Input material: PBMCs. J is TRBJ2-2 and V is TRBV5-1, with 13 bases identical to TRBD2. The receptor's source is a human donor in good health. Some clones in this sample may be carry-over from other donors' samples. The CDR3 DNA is TGCGCCAGCAGCGGACTAGCGGGGGCGTCCACCGGGGAGCTGTTTTTT. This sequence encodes CASSGLAGASTGELFF. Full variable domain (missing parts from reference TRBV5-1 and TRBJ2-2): KAGVTQTPRYLIKTRGQQVTLSCSPISGHRSVSWYQQTPGQGLQFLFEYFSETQRNKGNFPGRFSGRQFSNSRSEMNVSTLELGDSALYLCASSGLAGASTGELFFGEGSRLTVL.